The text below deals with one T cell receptor beta chain. No antigen is known for it. The record originates from a study of OX40 agonist ivuxolimab in advanced cancers. About the study: It was ivuxolimab, an agonistic anti-OX40 (CD134) antibody, that patients were treated with. Eligibility admitted prior anti-PD-1, anti-PD-L1 or anti-CTLA-4 therapy; around 41% had some.

V gave up 4 bases and J gave up 4 bases; unmatched junction bases: 7. In germline, CDR1 is MGHRA, CDR2 YSYEKL. The CDR3 is made up of 14 amino acids. Patients had blood sampled at baseline and again on cycle 4 day 1 and cycle 7 day 1. General observations from the study: At doses 0.1 to 3.0 mg/kg, CD4+ and CD8+ clones expanded.

Method: immunoSEQ multiplex PCR; TCRdb's copy keeps in-frame clones and lacks some. The sample includes about 27,000 clones, around 80% of them seen just once. The TCR was taken from an adult with an advanced solid tumor such as melanoma, head and neck, liver or kidney cancer. This sequence joins TRBV4-1 and TRBJ2-7, with 7 bases matching TRBD2. The sample consisted of CD4+ or CD8+ T cells sorted from blood, taken in a trial of the OX40 agonist ivuxolimab. For the CDR3, the DNA is TGCGCCAGCAGCCTCTTAACTAGCGAGTACGAGCAGTACTTC. It specifies CASSLLTSEYEQYF.